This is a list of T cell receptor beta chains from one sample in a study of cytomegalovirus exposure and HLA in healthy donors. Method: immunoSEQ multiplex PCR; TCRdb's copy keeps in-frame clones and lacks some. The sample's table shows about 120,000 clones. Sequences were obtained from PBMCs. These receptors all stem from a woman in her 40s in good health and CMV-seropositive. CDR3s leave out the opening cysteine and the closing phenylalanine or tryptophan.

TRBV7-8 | ASSYSPPDGYT
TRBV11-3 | ASSLEGTHTQY
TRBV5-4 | ASSRRVGNEQY
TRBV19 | ASSSGTGMDTQY
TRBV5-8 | ASSLKRQGYNEQF
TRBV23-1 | ASSPLTPTTTTTGELF
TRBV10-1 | ASSPDRVDQPQH
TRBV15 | ATSRAGTGQNQPQH
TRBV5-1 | ASSQMGLGRGEQY
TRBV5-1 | ASRLGTSGNTGELF
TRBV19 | ASSGGQVINTEAF
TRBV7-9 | ASSFLRDRGSGANVLT
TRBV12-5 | ASGFQVRGKNTEAF